The following is a TCR beta chain sequence with its context. Its antigen is still unknown. This sample was included in a study of vaccination effects on CD4 cells after COVID-19. Germline lookup yields CDR1 GTSNPN and CDR2 SVGIG (reference sequence). This CDR3 is built from 15 residues. Trimming took off 0 bases at V and 1 base at J, with 13 bases between the two ends. Clones were read by immunoSEQ multiplex PCR, and TCRdb kept only the in-frame ones, dropping some. The sample has about 23,000 clones; roughly two thirds are singletons. Antigen-specific CD4+ T cells expanded by the ViraFEST assay with viral peptide pools were then sequenced. Culture lasted roughly 9 days before CD4+ T cell isolation. Recipients of the vaccine had no prior SARS-CoV-2 infection and negative nucleocapsid antibodies.

This chain connects TRBV30 to TRBJ2-7; unclear D gene. Sequenced here: CD4+ T cells from PBMCs cultured with SARS-CoV-2 spike peptides, sampled before COVID-19 vaccination. The receptor was isolated from a human donor who received a COVID-19 vaccine. CDR3 region: CAWSVPLSRSYEQYF. For the CDR3, the DNA is TGTGCCTGGAGTGTACCGCTTAGCCGTTCCTACGAGCAGTACTTC.